This T cell receptor beta chain was identified in a study of response to subunit inactivated influenza vaccine. TCRdb fed the RT-PCR reads into MiXCR, producing one record per CDR3 protein. Found here are about 240,000 distinct CDR3 sequences, 9.5% to 15% of them singletons; the top ten hold approximately 8.3%. CDR3 size: 15 residues. Germline assignment: CDR1 DFQATT and CDR2 SNEGSKA (reference sequence). Trimming removed 0 bases from V and 6 bases from J; junction bases left unmatched: 8. This clonotype was seen a few times. This receptor was identified in a man aged 45-60 years who received an inactivated influenza vaccine. The chain is built from TRBV20-1 and TRBJ2-1; 7 nucleotides match TRBD1. The specimen comprised non-naive T cells sorted from PBMCs, sampled about 14 days before vaccination. The DNA for the CDR3 is TGCAGTGCTAGAGACGGACAGGTGTGGGGCAATGAGCAGTTCTTC. Translation: CSARDGQVWGNEQFF.